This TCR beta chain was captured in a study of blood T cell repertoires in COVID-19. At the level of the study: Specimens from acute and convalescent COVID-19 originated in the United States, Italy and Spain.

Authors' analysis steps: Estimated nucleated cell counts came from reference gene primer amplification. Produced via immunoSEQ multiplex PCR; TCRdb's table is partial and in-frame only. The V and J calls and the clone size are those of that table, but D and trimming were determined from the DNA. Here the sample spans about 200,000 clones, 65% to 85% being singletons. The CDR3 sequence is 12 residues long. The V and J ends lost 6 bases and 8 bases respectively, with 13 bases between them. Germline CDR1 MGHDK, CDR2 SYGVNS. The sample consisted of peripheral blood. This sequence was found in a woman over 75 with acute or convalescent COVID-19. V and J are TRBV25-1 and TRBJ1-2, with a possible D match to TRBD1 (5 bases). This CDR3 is CASRAGGRGYTF. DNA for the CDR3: TGTGCCAGCAGGGCCGGGGGGAGAGGCTACACCTTC.